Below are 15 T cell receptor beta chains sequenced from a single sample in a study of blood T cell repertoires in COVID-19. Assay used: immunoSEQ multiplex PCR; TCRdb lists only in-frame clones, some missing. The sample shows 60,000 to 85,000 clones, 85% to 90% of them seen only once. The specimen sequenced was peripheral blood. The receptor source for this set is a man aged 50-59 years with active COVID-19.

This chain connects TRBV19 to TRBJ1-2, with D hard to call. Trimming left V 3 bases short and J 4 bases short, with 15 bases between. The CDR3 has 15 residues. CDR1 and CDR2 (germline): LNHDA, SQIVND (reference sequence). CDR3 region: CASSMSAGNFYGYTF. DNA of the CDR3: TGTGCCAGTAGTATGTCGGCAGGAAACTTCTATGGCTACACCTTC.

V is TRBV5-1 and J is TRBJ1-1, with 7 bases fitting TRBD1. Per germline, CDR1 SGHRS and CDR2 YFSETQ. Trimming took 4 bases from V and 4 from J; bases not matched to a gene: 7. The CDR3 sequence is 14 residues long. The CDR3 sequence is CASSPTGSGTEAFF. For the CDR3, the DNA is TGCGCCAGCAGCCCGACAGGGTCGGGCACTGAAGCTTTCTTT.

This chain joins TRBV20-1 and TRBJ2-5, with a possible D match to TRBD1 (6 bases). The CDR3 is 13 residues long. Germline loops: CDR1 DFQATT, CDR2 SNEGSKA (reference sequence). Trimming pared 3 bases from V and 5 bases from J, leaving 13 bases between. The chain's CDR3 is CSASWDKQETQYF. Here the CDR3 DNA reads TGCAGTGCTAGTTGGGACAAGCAGGAGACCCAGTACTTC.

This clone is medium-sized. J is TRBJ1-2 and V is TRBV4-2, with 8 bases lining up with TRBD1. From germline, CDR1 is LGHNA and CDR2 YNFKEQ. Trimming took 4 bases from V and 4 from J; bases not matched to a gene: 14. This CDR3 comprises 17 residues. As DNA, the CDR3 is TGTGCCAGCAGCCTCACCGGGACAGGAGGTGGGGCCTATGGCTACACCTTC. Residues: CASSLTGTGGGAYGYTF.

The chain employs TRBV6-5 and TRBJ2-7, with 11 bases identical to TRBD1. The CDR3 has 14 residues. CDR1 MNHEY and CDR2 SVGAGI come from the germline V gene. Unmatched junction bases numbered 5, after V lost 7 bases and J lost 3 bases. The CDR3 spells CASTAGQGVYEQYF. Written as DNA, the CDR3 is TGTGCCAGCACCGCGGGACAGGGGGTCTACGAGCAGTACTTC.

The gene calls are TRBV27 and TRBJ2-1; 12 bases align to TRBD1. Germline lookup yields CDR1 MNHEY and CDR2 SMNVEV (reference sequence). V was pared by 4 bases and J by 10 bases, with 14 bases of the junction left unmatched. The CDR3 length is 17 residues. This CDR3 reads CASSSPSGTGGRMEQFF. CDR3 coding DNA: TGTGCCAGCAGTTCCCCCTCCGGGACAGGGGGCCGTATGGAGCAGTTCTTC.

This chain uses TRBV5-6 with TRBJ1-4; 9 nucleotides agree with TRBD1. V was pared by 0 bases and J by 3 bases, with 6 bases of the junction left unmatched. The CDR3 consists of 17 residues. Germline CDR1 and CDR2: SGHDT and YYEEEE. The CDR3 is CASSLGDRVRANEKLFF. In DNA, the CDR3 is TGTGCCAGCAGCTTGGGGGACAGGGTGAGGGCTAATGAAAAACTGTTTTTT.

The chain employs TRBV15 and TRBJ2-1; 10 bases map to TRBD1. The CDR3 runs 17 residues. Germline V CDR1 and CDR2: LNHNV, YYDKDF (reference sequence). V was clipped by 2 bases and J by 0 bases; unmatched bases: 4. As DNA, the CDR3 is TGTGCCACCAGCAGACCAAGACAGGGGGCCTCCTACAATGAGCAGTTCTTC. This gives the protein CATSRPRQGASYNEQFF.

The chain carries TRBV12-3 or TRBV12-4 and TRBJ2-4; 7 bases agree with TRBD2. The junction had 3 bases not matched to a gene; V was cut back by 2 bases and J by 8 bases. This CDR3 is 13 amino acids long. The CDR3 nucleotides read TGTGCCAGCAGTTTACGGGGGGTAGACATTCAGTACTTC. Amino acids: CASSLRGVDIQYF.

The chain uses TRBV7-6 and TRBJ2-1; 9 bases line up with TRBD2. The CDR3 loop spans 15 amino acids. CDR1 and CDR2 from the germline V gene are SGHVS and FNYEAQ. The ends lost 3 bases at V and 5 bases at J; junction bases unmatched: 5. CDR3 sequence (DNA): TGTGCCAGCAGCTTGGCGGGGGGGATCGACAATGAGCAGTTCTTC. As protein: CASSLAGGIDNEQFF.

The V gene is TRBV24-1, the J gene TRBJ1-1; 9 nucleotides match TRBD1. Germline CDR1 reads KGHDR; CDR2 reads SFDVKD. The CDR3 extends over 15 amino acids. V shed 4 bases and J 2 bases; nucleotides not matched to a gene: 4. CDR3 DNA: TGTGCCACCAGTGACCGGGGACAGGGAAACACTGAAGCTTTCTTT. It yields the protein CATSDRGQGNTEAFF.

CDR3 sequence reads: CASSLRGGGSSYNEQFF. As DNA, the CDR3 is TGTGCCAGCAGCCTGCGGGGCGGGGGGAGCTCCTACAATGAGCAGTTCTTC. V and J are TRBV7-8 and TRBJ2-1, with 8 bases that match TRBD2. The CDR3 is 17 amino acids. V dropped 5 bases and J dropped 0; count of bases not matched to a gene: 9. CDR1 and CDR2 from the germline V gene are SGHVS and FQNEAQ.

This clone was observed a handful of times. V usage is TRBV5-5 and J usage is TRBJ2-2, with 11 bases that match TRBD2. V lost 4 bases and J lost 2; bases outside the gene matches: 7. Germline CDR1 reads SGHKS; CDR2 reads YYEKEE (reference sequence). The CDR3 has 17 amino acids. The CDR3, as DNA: TGTGCCAGCAGCGAGAGGACTAGCGGGCCCAACACCGGGGAGCTGTTTTTT. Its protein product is CASSERTSGPNTGELFF.

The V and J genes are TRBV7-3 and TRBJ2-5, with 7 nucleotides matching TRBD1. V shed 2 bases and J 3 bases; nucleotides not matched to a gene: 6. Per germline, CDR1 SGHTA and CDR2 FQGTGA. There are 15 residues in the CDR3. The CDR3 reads CASSLQGGRKETQYF. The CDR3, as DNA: TGTGCCAGCAGCTTACAAGGGGGCAGAAAAGAGACCCAGTACTTC.

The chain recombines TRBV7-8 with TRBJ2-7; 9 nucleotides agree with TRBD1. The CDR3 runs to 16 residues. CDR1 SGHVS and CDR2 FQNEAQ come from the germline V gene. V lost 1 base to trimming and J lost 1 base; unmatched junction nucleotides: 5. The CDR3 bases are TGTGCCAGCAGCTTAGTCGGGACAGGGAATTCCTACGAGCAGTACTTC. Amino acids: CASSLVGTGNSYEQYF.